This T cell receptor (beta chain) was recorded in a study of tumor and adjacent non-tumor tissue in lung cancer. Study-wide background: On average, productive TCRbeta reads reached about 4.4 million per sample. Study-wide points: Tumor repertoires had a smaller top 100 clone share than normal lung.

V was pared by 6 bases and J by 0 bases, with 12 bases between. Germline V CDR1 and CDR2: MDHEN, SYDVKM. The CDR3 consists of 15 residues. No cell sorting was done before RNA was extracted from the tissue. This clonotype appeared many times. Its antigen remains unknown. TCRbeta libraries were built with three rounds of nested PCR, modified from ARM-PCR. TCRdb redid the calling of the multiplex PCR reads with MiXCR, one entry per CDR3 protein. The repertoire holds around 71,000 distinct CDR3 sequences, with just under 75% as singletons. The material sequenced was lung tumor tissue. V and J are TRBV28 and TRBJ2-4; TRBD1 or TRBD2 may be the D gene (7 bases each). The TCR sequence derives from a woman in her forties with non-small cell lung cancer. CDR3 sequence reads: CASSPGGVAKNIQYF. CDR3 coding DNA: TGTGCCAGCAGCCCAGGGGGGGTAGCCAAAAACATTCAGTACTTC.